Shown below are 24 T cell receptor beta chains from a single sample sequenced in a study of CD8 T cells in ankylosing spondylitis. TCRdb passed the 5' RACE reads through MiXCR, listing each CDR3 protein once. This sample has about 220,000 distinct CDR3 sequences, with about 11% found just once. Sequencing used blood, either unsorted or a sorted T cell fraction (not recorded which). These receptors all come from a male donor with ankylosing spondylitis or in good health (not recorded which).

This clonotype was detected ten times or more. The chain couples TRBV5-1 to TRBJ2-4; TRBD2 might be the D (5 bases). This CDR3 region has 14 residues. Trimming stripped 0 bases from V and 8 bases from J, with 12 bases between. Germline CDR1 and CDR2: SGHRS and YFSETQ. The CDR3 protein is CASSLVEGVDIQYF. CDR3 DNA: TGCGCCAGCAGCTTGGTTGAGGGTGTGGACATTCAGTACTTC.

This clonotype was recorded a few times. V is TRBV7-2 and J is TRBJ2-7; D might be TRBD2 (6 bases). CDR1 and CDR2 from the germline V gene are SGHTA and FQGNSA. The CDR3 consists of 15 residues. Deletions cut 2 bases from V and 0 bases from J, with 11 bases between. This chain's CDR3 is CASSLNGGFSYEQYF. In DNA, the CDR3 is TGTGCCAGCAGCTTAAATGGGGGGTTCTCCTACGAGCAGTACTTC.

The table lists this clonotype with many counts. V is TRBV12-3 or TRBV12-4 and J is TRBJ2-7; 7 nucleotides line up with TRBD2. The CDR3 has 15 amino acids. The V and J ends lost 4 bases and 1 base, in that order; junction bases with no gene match: 7. The CDR3: CASSSEAAGSYEQYF. In nucleotides, the CDR3 is TGTGCCAGCAGTTCCGAGGCAGCGGGGTCCTACGAGCAGTACTTC.

CDR3 region: CASSLDQQGEGGNQPQHF. CDR3 sequence (DNA): TGTGCCAGCAGCTTAGACCAACAGGGTGAGGGGGGCAATCAGCCCCAGCATTTT. The gene calls are TRBV11-2 and TRBJ1-5, with D tentatively TRBD1 (6 bases). CDR3 size: 18 residues. CDR1 and CDR2 (germline): SGHAT, FQNNGV. Trimming took off 0 bases at V and 2 bases at J, with 17 bases between the two ends.

This clonotype was detected only a few times. The chain carries TRBV5-5 and TRBJ2-7; 8 positions agree with TRBD1. The J segment lost 0 bases and the V segment lost 2 bases, leaving 4 bases of the junction unmatched. CDR1 and CDR2 from the germline V gene are SGHKS and YYEKEE (reference sequence). The CDR3 runs to 15 residues. In DNA form, the CDR3 reads TGTGCCAGCAGCTTTAGGGACAGGAGCTCCTACGAGCAGTACTTC. It codes for CASSFRDRSSYEQYF.

This clonotype was found a few times. The rearrangement uses TRBV18 and TRBJ2-5; D ambiguous. Germline V gene data show CDR1 as KGHSH and CDR2 as LQKENI. The CDR3 is 13 amino acids. Trimming stripped 0 bases from V and 5 bases from J, with 7 bases between. CDR3 nucleotide sequence: TGTGCCAGCTCACCACCGAGCAGCGAGACCCAGTACTTC. Amino acid sequence: CASSPPSSETQYF.

The chain recombines TRBV7-9 with TRBJ2-7; D is possibly TRBD1 (6 bases). The ends were cut back, 5 bases at V and 5 bases at J, with 22 bases in the middle. This CDR3 region has 16 residues. Looked up from germline, CDR1 is SEHNR and CDR2 is FQNEAQ (reference sequence). CDR3 in amino acids: CASSPRTVLEAHEQYF. The CDR3 nucleotides are TGTGCCAGCAGCCCCCGGACAGTCCTCGAGGCTCACGAGCAGTACTTC.

The chain combines TRBV5-1 with TRBJ2-3; D may be TRBD1 or TRBD2 (5 bases each). The CDR3 length is 16 residues. Trimming cost V 1 base and J 1 base, with 13 bases left between them. In germline, CDR1 is SGHRS, CDR2 YFSETQ. For the CDR3, the DNA is TGCGCCAGCAGCTTGCTGGGGGTTTTCGGCACAGATACGCAGTATTTT. Amino acid sequence: CASSLLGVFGTDTQYF.

This clonotype was seen ten or more times. Here the CDR3 DNA reads TGTGCCAGCAGCCACGGGTCTCCCAATGAGCAGTTCTTC. The encoded protein is CASSHGSPNEQFF. V gene TRBV7-9 combines with J gene TRBJ2-1; no definite D call. Germline V lookup: CDR1 SEHNR, CDR2 FQNEAQ (reference sequence). With 5 bases removed from V and 6 bases from J, the gap between germline ends came to 11 bases. The CDR3 is 13 amino acids.

As concerns this clonotype: The final CDR3 position lacks the conserved phenylalanine or tryptophan, pointing to a likely read error. The rearrangement joins TRBV29-1 to TRBJ1-1; D is undetermined. With 6 bases removed from V and 1 base from J, the gap between germline ends came to 9 bases. The CDR3 has 12 amino acids. Germline V gene lookup returns CDR1 SQVTM and CDR2 ANQGSEA. The CDR3 DNA follows: TGCAGCGTCCCCCAATGGAACACTGAAGCTTTCATT. Encoded protein: CSVPQWNTEAFI.

A word on this clonotype: The germline gene is not matched at one end of the junction; a read error may be the cause. V and J are TRBV20-1 and TRBJ2-2; TRBD1 aligns across 8 bases. The CDR3 has 17 amino acids. Germline V gives CDR1 DFQATT, CDR2 SNEGSKA (reference sequence). In DNA, the CDR3 is TGCTGTGCTAGAGATCCCCGGACAGGGCGTAACACCGGGGAGCTGTTTTTT. Its protein product is CCARDPRTGRNTGELFF.

Only a few counts were recorded for this clonotype. The chain links TRBV7-6 to TRBJ1-1, with D maybe TRBD1 (6 bases). The CDR3 consists of 14 residues. From germline, CDR1 is SGHVS and CDR2 FNYEAQ. V was shortened by 6 bases and J by 4 bases, with 15 bases between the two germline ends. The CDR3, as DNA: TGTGCCAGCAGTATCAACAGGGTAGCCACTGAAGCTTTCTTT. The encoded protein is CASSINRVATEAFF.

The sample holds many counts of this clonotype. The chain carries TRBV6-5 and TRBJ2-7; 11 bases fit TRBD1. The CDR3 runs to 15 residues. V shed 0 bases, J shed 5 bases, and the junction held 3 bases outside the gene matches. The germline V gene encodes CDR1 MNHEY and CDR2 SVGAGI. CDR3 residues: CASSYSWTGGDEQYF. The CDR3 coding sequence is TGTGCCAGCAGTTACTCATGGACAGGGGGCGACGAGCAGTACTTC.

This clonotype has ten or more counts. The chain links TRBV12-3 or TRBV12-4 to TRBJ2-3; weak D call: TRBD1 (5 bases). The V end lost 3 bases, the J end lost 0 bases, and 16 bases lay between the germline ends. The CDR3 length is 17 residues. In nucleotides, the CDR3 is TGTGCCAGCAGTTTCTTGGTGGGGCAGGGAAGCACAGATACGCAGTATTTT. The encoded protein is CASSFLVGQGSTDTQYF.

This clonotype was observed many times. The J gene is TRBJ1-4, the V gene TRBV5-1; D is unclear. This CDR3 comprises 14 residues. V gave up 0 bases and J gave up 5 bases, with 8 bases separating them. Per the germline V gene, CDR1 is SGHRS and CDR2 is YFSETQ. This chain's CDR3 is CASSLDGRNEKLFF. The DNA of the CDR3 is TGCGCCAGCAGCTTGGATGGGAGAAATGAAAAACTGTTTTTT.

This clonotype appeared a few times. The V gene is TRBV7-9, the J gene TRBJ1-1; D is uncertain. V gave up 0 bases and J gave up 1 base, with 9 bases separating them. In germline, CDR1 is SEHNR, CDR2 FQNEAQ (reference sequence). This CDR3 spans 15 amino acids. Written as DNA, the CDR3 is TGTGCCAGCAGCTTAGCAGGCGTGTCGAACACTGAAGCTTTCTTT. Protein sequence: CASSLAGVSNTEAFF.

This clonotype has a handful of counts. This rearrangement joins TRBV5-6 to TRBJ1-3, with a tentative D call TRBD1 (5 bases). Looked up from germline, CDR1 is SGHDT and CDR2 is YYEEEE. Between the trimmed V and J ends, which lost 1 base and 6 bases, there was a span of 14 bases. The CDR3 has 15 amino acids. CDR3 coding DNA: TGTGCCAGCAGCTTGATCAGGGAGGGCCAAAACACCATATATTTT. This encodes CASSLIREGQNTIYF. The entire variable domain, with the rest obtained from reference TRBV5-6 and TRBJ1-3, is as follows: DAGVTQSPTHLIKTRGQQVTLRCSPKSGHDTVSWYQQALGQGPQFIFQYYEEEERQRGNFPDRFSGHQFPNYSSELNVNALLLGDSALYLCASSLIREGQNTIYFGEGSWLTVV.

This clonotype was recorded at least ten times. The genes are TRBV7-3 and TRBJ2-2; no clear D. The CDR3 has 18 amino acids. CDR1 and CDR2 (germline): SGHTA, FQGTGA. V lost 2 bases, J lost 6 bases, and 22 bases lay in between. CDR3 DNA: TGTGCCAGCAGCTTACTTGGCGGAAGTTTGCCGCTCGCCGGGGAGCTGTTTTTT. This sequence encodes CASSLLGGSLPLAGELFF.

This clonotype showed up many times. J is TRBJ2-2 and V is TRBV30; 8 nucleotides align to TRBD2. The ends lost 5 bases at V and 0 bases at J; junction bases unmatched: 5. The germline V gene has CDR1 GTSNPN and CDR2 SVGIG (reference sequence). CDR3 length: 15 amino acids. CDR3 amino acids: CAWSRGGPNTGELFF. In nucleotides, the CDR3 is TGTGCCTGGTCCCGCGGGGGGCCGAACACCGGGGAGCTGTTTTTT.

This clonotype was counted ten times or more. CDR3 coding DNA: TGCAGTGCTAGAGCCCCGGGGACGGGCGAGCAGTACTTC. Protein product: CSARAPGTGEQYF. The chain combines TRBV20-1 with TRBJ2-7, with D perhaps being TRBD1 or TRBD2 (5 bases each). This CDR3 is built from 13 residues. Germline V lookup: CDR1 DFQATT, CDR2 SNEGSKA (reference sequence). Trimming took off 1 base at V and 6 bases at J, with 13 bases between the two ends.

There are a few counts of this clonotype. The chain joins TRBV28 to TRBJ1-2, with D possibly matching TRBD1 (5 bases). Between the trimmed V and J ends, which lost 2 bases and 3 bases, there was a span of 10 bases. CDR3 size: 14 residues. Germline V gene data show CDR1 as MDHEN and CDR2 as SYDVKM. The CDR3, as DNA: TGTGCCAGCAGTTTAAAGGGGCAGTACTATGGCTACACCTTC. Translating it yields CASSLKGQYYGYTF.

V is TRBV19 and J is TRBJ2-7; D could derive from TRBD1 or TRBD2 (6 bases each). V was trimmed by 6 bases and J by 1 base, leaving 13 bases between them. Per the germline V gene, CDR1 is LNHDA and CDR2 is SQIVND (reference sequence). CDR3 length: 14 amino acids. CDR3 protein: CASSRGHQSYEQYF. Here the CDR3 DNA reads TGTGCCAGTAGCCGGGGGCACCAATCCTACGAGCAGTACTTC. The entire variable domain, with the rest obtained from reference TRBV19 and TRBJ2-7, is as follows: DGGITQSPKYLFRKEGQNVTLSCEQNLNHDAMYWYRQDPGQGLRLIYYSQIVNDFQKGDIAEGYSVSREKKESFPLTVTSAQKNPTAFYLCASSRGHQSYEQYFGPGTRLTVT.

This clonotype was counted at least ten times. V is TRBV29-1 and J is TRBJ2-2; D is tentatively TRBD1 or TRBD2 (6 bases each). CDR3 size: 15 residues. Germline V gene sequence: CDR1 SQVTM, CDR2 ANQGSEA. Trimming removed 0 bases from V and 6 bases from J, with 14 bases in between. The CDR3 here is CSVEDLGGGSGELFF. In DNA, the CDR3 is TGCAGCGTTGAAGACTTAGGGGGAGGTTCCGGGGAGCTGTTTTTT.

The V call is TRBV5-8, the J call TRBJ1-1, with 8 bases matching TRBD1. The CDR3 consists of 17 residues. V lost 4 bases and J lost 3; bases outside the gene matches: 14. Germline V CDR1 and CDR2: SGHTS, YDEGEE. The CDR3 sequence: CASSPRTSGTGYTEAFF. The CDR3 DNA follows: TGTGCCAGCAGCCCAAGAACCTCCGGGACAGGATACACTGAAGCTTTCTTT.